A single sample is the source of the 26 T cell receptor beta chains below, sequenced in a study of chemoradiotherapy in HPV16-positive cancers. Sequenced by immunoSEQ multiplex PCR; TCRdb stores in-frame clones only, minus some. Of approximately 10,000 clones listed, 78% are singletons. The specimen was taken from a patient who underwent chemoradiotherapy. The receptor set was obtained from a human donor with HPV-associated anogenital cancer.

CDR3 nucleotides: TGTGCCAGCAATGGGGATCCTTGGGGCAATCAGCCCCAGCATTTT. Translation: CASNGDPWGNQPQHF. The chain combines TRBV6-1 with TRBJ1-5; D gene uncertain. The germline CDR1 and CDR2 sequences are MNHNS and SASEGT. The V gene lost 7 bases and the J gene lost 2 bases, with 15 bases spanning the gap. The CDR3 is 15 residues long.

V is TRBV7-3 and J is TRBJ2-7; no firm D call. The CDR3 is made up of 13 amino acids. With 5 bases removed from V and 3 bases from J, the gap between germline ends came to 11 bases. Germline-derived CDR1 and CDR2 are SGHTA and FQGTGA. The CDR3 region is CASSIGTGYEQYF. The CDR3 DNA is TGTGCCAGCAGCATCGGAACCGGCTACGAGCAGTACTTC.

The chain combines TRBV6-1 with TRBJ1-1; a possible D gene is TRBD1 (5 bases). The germline V gene has CDR1 MNHNS and CDR2 SASEGT. The CDR3 covers 12 residues. Trimming took 6 bases from V and 5 from J, leaving 10 bases between them. The CDR3 sequence is CASRTGGTEAFF. The CDR3 DNA reads as TGTGCCAGCAGGACGGGGGGGACTGAAGCTTTCTTT.

V usage is TRBV15 and J usage is TRBJ2-1; D is undetermined. The CDR3 contains 16 residues. The germline gives CDR1 LNHNV, CDR2 YYDKDF (reference sequence). V gave up 1 base and J gave up 7 bases, with 17 bases separating them. The DNA for the CDR3 is TGTGCCACCAGCAGAGGTGCGGCTAATCCGACTAATGAGCAGTTCTTC. Amino acid sequence: CATSRGAANPTNEQFF.

The chain links TRBV2 to TRBJ2-3; D might be TRBD1 (5 bases). CDR1 is SNHLY, CDR2 FYNNEI, per germline. The V end lost 8 bases, the J end lost 1 base, and 22 bases lay between the germline ends. The CDR3 contains 17 residues. This CDR3 is CASVGPWGADRTDTQYF. In DNA, the CDR3 is TGTGCCAGCGTAGGGCCGTGGGGCGCGGACCGCACAGATACGCAGTATTTT.

This clone was counted between two and nine times. CDR3 sequence reads: CAGRGGPGTDTQYF. The CDR3 bases are TGTGCCGGGCGGGGGGGGCCGGGCACAGATACGCAGTATTTT. This rearrangement joins TRBV2 to TRBJ2-3, with TRBD2 matching over 9 bases. V was clipped by 11 bases and J by 1 base; unmatched bases: 7. Germline CDR1 and CDR2: SNHLY and FYNNEI. The CDR3 runs 14 residues.

J is TRBJ1-1 and V is TRBV7-2, with 9 bases that match TRBD1. Germline loops: CDR1 SGHTA, CDR2 FQGNSA. V was pared by 1 base and J by 5 bases, with 5 bases of the junction left unmatched. The CDR3 runs to 15 residues. In DNA form, the CDR3 reads TGTGCCAGCAGCTTAGGAGACAGGGGGGGGACTGAAGCTTTCTTT. It specifies CASSLGDRGGTEAFF.

This clone appeared a few times. V is TRBV15 and J is TRBJ1-1, with D maybe TRBD1 (5 bases). In germline, CDR1 is LNHNV, CDR2 YYDKDF (reference sequence). The CDR3 extends over 14 amino acids. V lost 0 bases and J lost 4, with 9 bases in between. CDR3 DNA: TGTGCCACCAGCAGAGACAGGGCTAGCACTGAAGCTTTCTTT. Protein: CATSRDRASTEAFF.

The V and J genes are TRBV6-1 and TRBJ1-1; D remains ambiguous. The CDR3 has 11 amino acids. Germline CDR1 and CDR2: MNHNS and SASEGT. Trimming shortened V by 7 bases and J by 3 bases, and 6 bases separated the two germline ends. CDR3 DNA sequence: TGTGCCAGCAAGGCGTACACTGAAGCTTTCTTT. This encodes CASKAYTEAFF.

The V gene is TRBV5-4, the J gene TRBJ1-1, with 9 bases that match TRBD1. CDR3 length equals 13 residues. The trim removed 3 bases at V and 7 bases at J, leaving 4 bases unmatched. Germline-derived CDR1 and CDR2 are SGHNT and YYREEE (reference sequence). CDR3 coding DNA: TGTGCCAGCAGCTCGGGACAGGGATTTGAAGCTTTCTTT. Its translation: CASSSGQGFEAFF.

The rearrangement links TRBV6-6 to TRBJ1-3; 7 positions match TRBD1. This CDR3 is built from 15 residues. V dropped 6 bases and J dropped 2; count of bases not matched to a gene: 7. Looked up from germline, CDR1 is MNHNY and CDR2 is SVGAGI (reference sequence). CDR3 protein: CASSWGQNAGNTIYF. The CDR3 nucleotides read TGTGCCAGCAGCTGGGGACAGAACGCTGGAAACACCATATATTTT.

This chain uses TRBV28 with TRBJ1-2, with a possible D match to TRBD1 (6 bases). Germline CDR1 reads MDHEN; CDR2 reads SYDVKM. V lost 6 bases, J lost 4 bases, and 15 bases lay in between. The CDR3 is made up of 14 amino acids. CDR3 DNA: TGTGCCAGCAGGGATCGGGGGGCTGGCTATGGCTACACCTTC. Amino acids: CASRDRGAGYGYTF.

The chain uses TRBV7-9 and TRBJ2-1, with D hard to call. V lost 3 bases and J 7 bases, leaving 13 bases between the germline ends. The CDR3 contains 14 residues. CDR1 and CDR2 (germline): SEHNR, FQNEAQ (reference sequence). CDR3 sequence reads: CASSLASSLNEQFF. The CDR3 coding sequence is TGTGCCAGCAGCTTGGCCTCATCCCTAAATGAGCAGTTCTTC.

The V and J genes are TRBV11-2 and TRBJ1-6, with 9 positions matching TRBD1. Germline V gene data show CDR1 as SGHAT and CDR2 as FQNNGV. The CDR3 runs to 14 residues. Germline trimming cut 5 bases from V and 11 bases from J; bases unmatched to any gene: 7. The CDR3 nucleotides read TGTGCCAGCAGCGTCAGGGACAGGGTTCCACCCCTCCACTTT. Residues: CASSVRDRVPPLHF.

The chain uses TRBV2 and TRBJ1-2; 7 bases line up with TRBD1. Per the germline V gene, CDR1 is SNHLY and CDR2 is FYNNEI. CDR3 length: 14 residues. The V and J ends lost 1 base and 5 bases, in that order; junction bases with no gene match: 4. DNA for the CDR3: TGTGCCAGCAGTGAAGGAGGGGGCGGGTATGGCTACACCTTC. Its translation: CASSEGGGGYGYTF. The variable domain in full, with the rest retrieved from reference TRBV2 and TRBJ1-2, is EPEVTQTPSHQVTQMGQEVILRCVPISNHLYFYWYRQILGQKVEFLVSFYNNEISEKSEIFDDQFSVERPDGSNFTLKIRSTKLEDSAMYFCASSEGGGGYGYTFGSGTRLTVV.

The chain employs TRBV7-8 and TRBJ2-7; D unclear. Germline V gives CDR1 SGHVS, CDR2 FQNEAQ. There are 16 residues in the CDR3. V was clipped by 6 bases and J by 1 base, with 19 bases between them. CDR3 sequence: CASRFLLPEGSYEQYF. CDR3 coding DNA: TGTGCCAGCAGGTTCCTTCTCCCTGAAGGGTCCTACGAGCAGTACTTC.

The J gene is TRBJ1-1, the V gene TRBV5-1; D may be TRBD1 (5 bases). The CDR3 runs to 15 residues. The V end was cut by 3 bases, the J end by 2 bases, with 14 bases between. Germline CDR1 is SGHRS and CDR2 is YFSETQ. CDR3 coding DNA: TGCGCCAGCAGCTCGACAGTCCTGGGTAACACTGAAGCTTTCTTT. It encodes CASSSTVLGNTEAFF.

The chain couples TRBV19 to TRBJ1-2, with D perhaps matching TRBD1 (5 bases). The CDR3 contains 16 residues. Germline CDR1 LNHDA, CDR2 SQIVND (reference sequence). The V end lost 5 bases, the J end lost 4 bases, and 20 bases lay between the germline ends. CDR3 sequence (DNA): TGTGCCAGTAGTTTTGTCGAGGGGTTTGAAGGCTATGGCTACACCTTC. This encodes CASSFVEGFEGYGYTF.

V usage is TRBV7-2 and J usage is TRBJ2-7; tentatively, D is TRBD2 (5 bases). V shed 5 bases and J shed 6 bases, with 14 bases lying between them. This CDR3 comprises 13 residues. Germline V gene data show CDR1 as SGHTA and CDR2 as FQGNSA. The CDR3 here is CASSPGLNSEQYF. CDR3 sequence (DNA): TGTGCCAGCAGCCCTGGACTCAACTCCGAGCAGTACTTC.

The chain combines TRBV2 with TRBJ1-1; D is unresolved. V lost 7 bases, J lost 2 bases, and 14 bases lay in between. CDR3 length: 14 amino acids. CDR1 is SNHLY and CDR2 is FYNNEI in the germline V gene. The CDR3: CASILSFLNTEAFF. For the CDR3, the DNA is TGTGCCAGCATCCTAAGTTTCCTTAACACTGAAGCTTTCTTT.

The chain is built from TRBV19 and TRBJ1-5, with D perhaps matching TRBD1 (5 bases). This CDR3 region has 14 residues. Trimming pared 7 bases from V and 0 bases from J, leaving 10 bases between. Per the germline V gene, CDR1 is LNHDA and CDR2 is SQIVND (reference sequence). DNA of the CDR3: TGTGCCAGTAATACAGGTGATAGCAATCAGCCCCAGCATTTT. It translates to CASNTGDSNQPQHF.

The V and J genes are TRBV18 and TRBJ1-4; D perhaps matches TRBD1 (5 bases). The CDR3 is 14 amino acids. The ends were cut back, 3 bases at V and 5 bases at J, with 10 bases in the middle. Germline CDR1 and CDR2: KGHSH and LQKENI. The CDR3 DNA is TGTGCCAGCTCACCGGTTACAGGAAATGAAAAACTGTTTTTT. This translates into CASSPVTGNEKLFF. The full variable domain, its missing parts supplied by reference TRBV18 and TRBJ1-4, is NAGVMQNPRHLVRRRGQEARLRCSPMKGHSHVYWYRQLPEEGLKFMVYLQKENIIDESGMPKERFSAEFPKEGPSILRIQQVVRGDSAAYFCASSPVTGNEKLFFGSGTQLSVL.

This clone occurred a few times. This chain joins TRBV2 and TRBJ1-5; no clear D gene. V lost 8 bases to trimming and J lost 4 bases, with 9 bases between them. Germline values: CDR1 SNHLY, CDR2 FYNNEI. This CDR3 spans 12 amino acids. The CDR3 DNA reads as TGTGCCAGCTCCCTTACAAATCAGCCCCAGCATTTT. Encoded protein: CASSLTNQPQHF.

This clone has more than one count but fewer than ten. V usage is TRBV7-9 and J usage is TRBJ1-2, with D maybe TRBD1 (5 bases). The germline gives CDR1 SEHNR, CDR2 FQNEAQ (reference sequence). The CDR3 contains 15 residues. Trimming stripped 5 bases from V and 8 bases from J, with 21 bases between. The CDR3 nucleotides are TGTGCCAGCAGCCCCCTGGAGGGGCAAGGGGAGGGCTACACCTTC. Translation gives CASSPLEGQGEGYTF.

The chain joins TRBV10-3 to TRBJ1-2, with TRBD1 matching over 7 bases. CDR1 and CDR2 (germline): ENHRY, SYGVKD. This CDR3 has 13 amino acids. Trimming took 6 bases from V and 6 from J; bases not matched to a gene: 7. The CDR3 protein is CAISQGTDNGYTF. The CDR3 nucleotides are TGTGCCATCAGCCAAGGGACAGATAATGGCTACACCTTC.

This chain uses TRBV9 with TRBJ1-3; maybe TRBD1 (6 bases). The germline V and J ends were trimmed by 4 bases and 4 bases, with 24 bases remaining between them. Germline V gene sequence: CDR1 SGDLS, CDR2 YYNGEE. This CDR3 spans 18 amino acids. CDR3 nucleotides: TGTGCCAGCAGCCTGAACGGACAGCCGGAATTGGGAGGAAACACCATATATTTT. Protein sequence: CASSLNGQPELGGNTIYF.